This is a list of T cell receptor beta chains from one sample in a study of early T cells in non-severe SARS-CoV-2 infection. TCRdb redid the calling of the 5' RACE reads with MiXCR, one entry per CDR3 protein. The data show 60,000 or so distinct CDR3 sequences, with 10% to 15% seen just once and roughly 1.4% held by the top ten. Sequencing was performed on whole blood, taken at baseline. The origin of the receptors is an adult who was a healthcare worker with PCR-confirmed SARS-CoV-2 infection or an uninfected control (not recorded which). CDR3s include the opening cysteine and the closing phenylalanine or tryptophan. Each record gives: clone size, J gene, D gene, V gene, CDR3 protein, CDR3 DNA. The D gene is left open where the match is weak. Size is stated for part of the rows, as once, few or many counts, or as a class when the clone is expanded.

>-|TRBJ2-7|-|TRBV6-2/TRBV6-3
CASRGQTVSYEQYF
TGTGCCAGCAGGGGTCAGACAGTCTCCTACGAGCAGTACTTC
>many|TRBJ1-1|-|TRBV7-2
CASSPKTGLGAFF
TGTGCCAGCAGCCCGAAGACAGGCCTCGGAGCTTTCTTT
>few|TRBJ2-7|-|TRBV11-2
CASSLEQVSYEQYF
TGTGCCAGCAGCTTAGAACAGGTTTCCTACGAGCAGTACTTC
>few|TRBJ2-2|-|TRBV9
CASSVGTVTGELFF
TGTGCCAGCAGCGTAGGGACAGTCACCGGGGAGCTGTTTTTT
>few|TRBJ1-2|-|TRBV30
CAWGRAGIGYTF
TGTGCCTGGGGAAGGGCGGGAATAGGCTACACCTTC
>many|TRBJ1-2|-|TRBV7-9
CASSRAYRDGYTF
TGTGCCAGCAGCCGTGCCTACAGGGATGGCTACACCTTC
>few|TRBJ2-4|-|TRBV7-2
CASSLALGGSKNIQYF
TGTGCCAGCAGCTTAGCCCTAGGGGGATCCAAAAACATTCAGTACTTC
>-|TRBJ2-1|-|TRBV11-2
CASSLDVNRRSSYNEQFF
TGTGCCAGCAGCTTAGACGTTAACCGGCGCAGCTCCTACAATGAGCAGTTCTTC
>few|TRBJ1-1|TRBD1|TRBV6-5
CASSSRTGRELAFF
TGTGCCAGCAGCTCTCGGACAGGGAGGGAGTTAGCTTTCTTT
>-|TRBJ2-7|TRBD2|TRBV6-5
CASSRTSGQGYEQYF
TGTGCCAGCAGCAGGACTAGCGGCCAGGGCTACGAGCAGTACTTC
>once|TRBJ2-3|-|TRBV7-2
CASSLVRLGQYF
TGTGCCAGCAGCTTAGTTAGGTTGGGGCAGTATTTT
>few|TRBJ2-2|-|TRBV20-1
CSAKEPGGTGELFF
TGCAGTGCTAAGGAGCCCGGCGGAACCGGGGAGCTGTTTTTT
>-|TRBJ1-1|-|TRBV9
CASSVDGGRVSEAFF
TGTGCCAGCAGCGTAGATGGGGGGCGCGTCTCTGAAGCTTTCTTT
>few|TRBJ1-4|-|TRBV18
CASSPDRMLNEKLFF
TGTGCCAGCTCACCCGACCGTATGCTGAATGAAAAACTGTTTTTT
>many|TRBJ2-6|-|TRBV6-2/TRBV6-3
CASSYISGANVLTF
TGTGCCAGCAGTTACATCTCTGGGGCCAACGTCCTGACTTTC
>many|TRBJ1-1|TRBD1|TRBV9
CASSAGTGGARVNTEAFF
TGTGCCAGCAGCGCAGGGACAGGGGGCGCGAGGGTGAACACTGAAGCTTTCTTT
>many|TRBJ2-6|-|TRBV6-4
CASSDSSSGANVLTF
TGTGCCAGCAGTGACTCCAGCTCTGGGGCCAACGTCCTGACTTTC
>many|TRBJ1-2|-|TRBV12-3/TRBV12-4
CASSWGLDYGYTF
TGTGCTTCCTCCTGGGGGCTGGACTATGGCTACACCTTC
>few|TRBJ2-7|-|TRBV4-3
CASSQSMGRASYEQYF
TGCGCCAGCAGCCAGAGTATGGGCAGGGCGTCCTACGAGCAGTACTTC
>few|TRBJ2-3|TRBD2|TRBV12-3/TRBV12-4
CASSLRGGTDTQYF
TGTGCCAGCAGTCTCCGGGGGGGAACAGATACGCAGTATTTT
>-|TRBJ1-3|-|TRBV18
CASSRVWEIGNTIYF
TGTGCCAGCTCAAGGGTGTGGGAAATTGGAAACACCATATATTTT
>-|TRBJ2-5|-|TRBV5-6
CASSLEGGPRETQYF
TGTGCCAGCAGCTTGGAGGGGGGGCCCCGAGAGACCCAGTACTTC
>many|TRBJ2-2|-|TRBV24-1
CATSDGREVGELFF
TGTGCCACCAGTGATGGCAGGGAGGTCGGGGAGCTGTTTTTT